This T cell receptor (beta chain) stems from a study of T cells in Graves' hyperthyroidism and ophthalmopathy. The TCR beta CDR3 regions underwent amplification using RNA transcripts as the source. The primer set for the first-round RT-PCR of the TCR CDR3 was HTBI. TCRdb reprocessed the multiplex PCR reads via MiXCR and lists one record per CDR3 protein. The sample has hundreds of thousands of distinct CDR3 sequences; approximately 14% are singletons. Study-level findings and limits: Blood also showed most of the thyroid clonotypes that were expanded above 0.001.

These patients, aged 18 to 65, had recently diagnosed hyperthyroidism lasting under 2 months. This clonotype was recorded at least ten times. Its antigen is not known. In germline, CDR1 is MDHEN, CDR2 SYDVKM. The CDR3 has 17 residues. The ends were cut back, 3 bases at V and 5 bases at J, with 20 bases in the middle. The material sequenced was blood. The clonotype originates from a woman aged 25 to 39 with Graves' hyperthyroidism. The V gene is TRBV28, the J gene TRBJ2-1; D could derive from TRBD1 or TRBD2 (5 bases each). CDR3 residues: CASSFSPSGRLHNEQFF. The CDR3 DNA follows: TGTGCCAGCAGTTTTAGCCCCTCGGGACGCCTTCACAATGAGCAGTTCTTC.